Presented here are 15 T cell receptor beta chains from one specimen sequenced in a study of shared clonotypes between healthy human individuals. Profiled with immunoSEQ multiplex PCR; TCRdb holds only in-frame clones, not every one. The sample holds some 2,000,000 clones, 95% seen once. What was sequenced was naive CD4+ T cells sorted from blood. Subset of the sample: CD45RA+ positively selected. These receptors all come from a man between 18 and 35 years old in good health.

This clone was found once. The chain is built from TRBV7-2 and TRBJ2-7; no clear D. Trimming cost V 0 bases and J 5 bases, with 8 bases left between them. This CDR3 is 13 amino acids long. Germline CDR1 is SGHTA and CDR2 is FQGNSA. CDR3 sequence reads: CASSLARYNEQYF. CDR3 coding DNA: TGTGCCAGCAGCTTAGCGCGGTACAACGAGCAGTACTTC.

Concerning this clone itself: This specimen includes other DNA sequences encoding the same CDR3. The chain recombines TRBV9 with TRBJ2-2; no clear D gene. This CDR3 spans 11 amino acids. The V end was cut by 4 bases, the J end by 4 bases, with 2 bases between. The germline V gene encodes CDR1 SGDLS and CDR2 YYNGEE. The CDR3 protein is CASSSTGELFF. The CDR3, as DNA: TGTGCCAGCAGCAGCACCGGGGAGCTGTTTTTT. Full variable domain (outside the CDR3, taken from reference TRBV9 and TRBJ2-2): DSGVTQTPKHLITATGQRVTLRCSPRSGDLSVYWYQQSLDQGLQFLIQYYNGEERAKGNILERFSAQQFPDLHSELNLSSLELGDSALYFCASSSTGELFFGEGSRLTVL.

As concerns this clone: This sample includes further DNA sequences coding for the same CDR3. The gene calls are TRBV28 and TRBJ1-3, with 8 bases identical to TRBD1. The germline V gene has CDR1 MDHEN and CDR2 SYDVKM. The ends lost 4 bases at V and 0 bases at J; junction bases unmatched: 8. CDR3 length equals 17 residues. The CDR3: CASSSRQGSSSGNTIYF. The DNA for the CDR3 is TGTGCCAGCAGTTCCCGACAGGGGTCGAGCTCTGGAAACACCATATATTTT.

The V call is TRBV6-5, the J call TRBJ1-1, with D possibly matching TRBD1 (5 bases). The CDR3 loop spans 15 amino acids. V was clipped by 2 bases and J by 1 base, with 11 bases between them. Germline CDR1 reads MNHEY; CDR2 reads SVGAGI. Written as DNA, the CDR3 is TGTGCCAGCAGTTACGGGGGGAAGGCGAACACTGAAGCTTTCTTT. It encodes CASSYGGKANTEAFF.

The CDR3, as DNA: TGTGCCAGCAGCTTGGGGATCTCCTACGAGCAGTACTTC. This gives the protein CASSLGISYEQYF. This chain uses TRBV5-8 with TRBJ2-7; the D is unclear. This CDR3 has 13 amino acids. The germline V gene encodes CDR1 SGHTS and CDR2 YDEGEE. Trimming left V 0 bases short and J 0 bases short, with 4 bases between.

The chain carries TRBV10-3 and TRBJ1-1; the D gene is possibly TRBD1 (5 bases). This CDR3 region has 14 residues. CDR1 and CDR2 (germline): ENHRY, SYGVKD. V lost 3 bases, J lost 1 base, and 9 bases lay in between. The CDR3 spells CAISEPQGNTEAFF. For the CDR3, the DNA is TGTGCCATCAGTGAACCCCAGGGGAACACTGAAGCTTTCTTT.

On this clone: Within the sample, other DNA sequences also encode this same CDR3. V and J are TRBV7-2 and TRBJ1-6; D possibly corresponds to TRBD1 (5 bases). Germline CDR1 SGHTA, CDR2 FQGNSA. V lost 6 bases, J lost 4 bases, and 10 bases lay in between. The CDR3 spans 14 residues. CDR3 amino acids: CASSGGGYNSPLHF. CDR3 nucleotide sequence: TGTGCCAGCAGTGGCGGGGGATATAATTCACCCCTCCACTTT.

CDR3: CASSLGVDNQPQHF. CDR3 DNA sequence: TGCGCCAGCAGCTTGGGGGTTGACAATCAGCCCCAGCATTTT. The V gene is TRBV5-1, the J gene TRBJ1-5; D is unclear. Deletions cut 0 bases from V and 3 bases from J, with 7 bases between. This CDR3 region has 14 residues. The germline gives CDR1 SGHRS, CDR2 YFSETQ.

The V gene is TRBV2, the J gene TRBJ2-3; TRBD2 might be the D (6 bases). V was pared by 6 bases and J by 6 bases, with 10 bases between. Germline V lookup: CDR1 SNHLY, CDR2 FYNNEI. CDR3 size: 12 residues. As DNA, the CDR3 is TGTGCCAGCAGCGGGGACTTCGATACGCAGTATTTT. Its translation: CASSGDFDTQYF.

The chain has TRBV10-3 and TRBJ2-2, with D unresolved. Deletions cut 6 bases from V and 4 bases from J, with 3 bases between. CDR3 length: 11 residues. Germline lookup yields CDR1 ENHRY and CDR2 SYGVKD. The CDR3: CAISGTGELFF. In DNA, the CDR3 is TGTGCCATCAGCGGCACCGGGGAGCTGTTTTTT.

This rearrangement joins TRBV9 to TRBJ1-6, with D uncertain. Germline V lookup: CDR1 SGDLS, CDR2 YYNGEE. The CDR3 has 13 residues. V was cut by 0 bases and J by 7 bases, with 5 bases left in between. In nucleotides, the CDR3 is TGTGCCAGCAGCGTAGGGACCAATTCACCCCTCCACTTT. It encodes CASSVGTNSPLHF.

The genes are TRBV7-6 and TRBJ1-5; D might be TRBD1 (5 bases). Germline V gives CDR1 SGHVS, CDR2 FNYEAQ. Trimming took 5 bases from V and 2 from J, leaving 16 bases between them. CDR3 size: 16 residues. CDR3 protein: CASSKGPQGGNQPQHF. Written as DNA, the CDR3 is TGTGCCAGCAGCAAAGGGCCGCAGGGAGGCAATCAGCCCCAGCATTTT.

The chain carries TRBV2 and TRBJ2-1; possible D gene TRBD2, 6 bases. The germline V gene encodes CDR1 SNHLY and CDR2 FYNNEI. The V end was cut by 5 bases, the J end by 9 bases, with 8 bases between. The CDR3 is 11 amino acids. The CDR3 protein is CASSKEGEQFF. The CDR3 DNA follows: TGTGCCAGCAGTAAGGAGGGTGAGCAGTTCTTC.

This sequence joins TRBV30 and TRBJ1-3; tentatively, D is TRBD1 (5 bases). V was trimmed by 5 bases and J by 0 bases, leaving 11 bases between them. Germline V gene sequence: CDR1 GTSNPN, CDR2 SVGIG (reference sequence). CDR3 size: 14 residues. The CDR3 sequence: CAWGDRSSGNTIYF. CDR3 bases: TGTGCCTGGGGGGACCGCAGCTCTGGAAACACCATATATTTT.

On this clone: Additional DNA sequences in this sample encode the identical CDR3. V and J are TRBV7-9 and TRBJ1-6; no reliable D call. Trimming left V 1 base short and J 5 bases short, with 3 bases between. The germline V gene encodes CDR1 SEHNR and CDR2 FQNEAQ (reference sequence). The length of the CDR3 is 13 residues. In DNA, the CDR3 is TGTGCCAGCAGCTTAGGAGATAATTCACCCCTCCACTTT. It codes for CASSLGDNSPLHF.